The 20 T cell receptor beta chains presented below share a single source sample, sequenced in a study of Graves' ophthalmopathy and Graves' hyperthyroidism. Using RNA transcripts, the TCR beta CDR3 regions were amplified. Second-round multiplex PCR came after a first-round RT-PCR that employed HTBI primers. TCRdb re-called the multiplex PCR reads with MiXCR, one entry per CDR3 protein. This sample yields around 170,000 distinct CDR3 sequences, of which approximately 38% are seen a single time; around 5.5% belongs to the top ten. The material sequenced was peripheral blood. The receptors shown here come from a middle-aged woman with Graves' ophthalmopathy.

This chain uses TRBV12-3 or TRBV12-4 with TRBJ1-2; 7 bases are a match to TRBD1. With V trimmed by 5 bases and J by 8 bases, 11 bases remained unmatched. This CDR3 comprises 14 residues. The CDR3 DNA reads TGTGCCAGCAGTCAAGCACAGGGGTCTAGGGGCTACACCTTC. It encodes CASSQAQGSRGYTF.

This clonotype was detected many times. This sequence joins TRBV6-1 and TRBJ2-3; tentative D call: TRBD1 (5 bases). Germline V gives CDR1 MNHNS, CDR2 SASEGT. This CDR3 is 13 amino acids long. Trimming left V 4 bases short and J 5 bases short, with 10 bases between. The CDR3 loop reads CASSVGLGDTQYF. CDR3 DNA: TGTGCCAGCAGTGTGGGGCTCGGAGATACGCAGTATTTT.

This sequence joins TRBV15 and TRBJ2-7, with a tentative D call TRBD2 (6 bases). The V gene lost 1 base and the J gene lost 5 bases, with 12 bases spanning the gap. The germline gives CDR1 LNHNV, CDR2 YYDKDF (reference sequence). The CDR3 covers 14 residues. CDR3 sequence (DNA): TGTGCCACCAGCAGAGGGGCGGGAAGGGACGAGCAGTACTTC. This gives the protein CATSRGAGRDEQYF.

The chain links TRBV6-8 to TRBJ1-6, with 10 bases matching TRBD1. CDR3 size: 16 residues. Germline loops: CDR1 MNHGY, CDR2 SAAAGT. J lost 7 bases, V lost 4 bases, and 7 bases had no gene match. CDR3 sequence: CASSSRDRGRNSPLHF. The DNA of the CDR3 is TGTGCCAGCAGTTCCCGGGACAGGGGAAGGAATTCACCCCTCCACTTT.

This clonotype was recorded many times. This chain links TRBV29-1 with TRBJ2-7; 8 bases match TRBD1. V was clipped by 0 bases and J by 2 bases; unmatched bases: 3. The CDR3 sequence is 14 residues long. In germline, CDR1 is SQVTM, CDR2 ANQGSEA. CDR3 residues: CSVEDRDRPYEQYF. CDR3 coding DNA: TGCAGCGTTGAAGATCGGGACAGGCCCTACGAGCAGTACTTC.

The rearrangement uses TRBV28 and TRBJ2-5; TRBD1 agrees at 7 bases. The J segment lost 4 bases and the V segment lost 7 bases, leaving 21 bases of the junction unmatched. This CDR3 is built from 18 residues. CDR1 and CDR2 from the germline V gene are MDHEN and SYDVKM. The CDR3 DNA sequence: TGTGCCAGCACCCAATCTTCGGACAGGCTAGATGGCGGAGAGACCCAGTACTTC. This gives the protein CASTQSSDRLDGGETQYF.

This clonotype was observed at least ten times. One end of the junction varies from germline; a read error may be responsible. The CDR3: CASSEYGLNQETQYF. CDR3 bases: TGTGCCAGCAGTGAATATGGACTTAACCAGGAGACCCAGTACTTC. The chain recombines TRBV25-1 with TRBJ2-5, with TRBD2 as a possible D gene (5 bases). The CDR3 loop spans 15 amino acids. Per the germline V gene, CDR1 is MGHDK and CDR2 is SYGVNS.

Many counts were recorded for this clonotype. V is TRBV6-6 and J is TRBJ2-2, with TRBD1 matching over 9 bases. Germline assignment: CDR1 MNHNY and CDR2 SVGAGI (reference sequence). After removal of 2 bases from V and 0 bases from J, the junction contained 1 base not matched to a gene. The CDR3 has 16 amino acids. The CDR3 protein is CASSYRDRANTGELFF. In DNA form, the CDR3 reads TGTGCCAGCAGTTACAGGGACAGGGCGAACACCGGGGAGCTGTTTTTT.

This clonotype was seen many times. The V gene is TRBV7-8, the J gene TRBJ2-5; D remains ambiguous. CDR1 SGHVS and CDR2 FQNEAQ come from the germline V gene. The CDR3 has 14 residues. V lost 2 bases, J lost 5 bases, and 12 bases lay in between. As DNA, the CDR3 is TGTGCCAGCAGCTTATCGTACCAACGGGAGACCCAGTACTTC. Translated, it gives CASSLSYQRETQYF.

Many counts were recorded for this clonotype. The chain recombines TRBV10-3 with TRBJ2-7; 10 bases are a match to TRBD2. V lost 5 bases and J lost 4; bases outside the gene matches: 5. Germline CDR1 and CDR2: ENHRY and SYGVKD. The CDR3 sequence is 14 residues long. CDR3 residues: CAISQASGSYEQYF. For the CDR3, the DNA is TGTGCCATCAGTCAGGCTAGCGGGAGTTACGAGCAGTACTTC.

In its sample, this clonotype was seen many times. This chain uses TRBV3-1 with TRBJ2-7; perhaps TRBD1 as D (5 bases). Trimming pared 0 bases from V and 7 bases from J, leaving 16 bases between. The CDR3 is made up of 15 amino acids. From germline, CDR1 is LGHDT and CDR2 YNNKEL (reference sequence). The CDR3, as DNA: TGTGCCAGCAGCCAAGAAGGGGTCCTAGGGCGAGAGCAGTACTTC. Encoded protein: CASSQEGVLGREQYF.

This clonotype was detected many times. The chain employs TRBV12-3 or TRBV12-4 and TRBJ1-2, with 7 bases identical to TRBD1. With V trimmed by 6 bases and J by 2 bases, 3 bases remained unmatched. The CDR3 runs to 13 residues. The CDR3 spells CASRPQGNYGYTF. CDR3 sequence (DNA): TGTGCCAGCAGACCACAGGGGAACTATGGCTACACCTTC.

The gene calls are TRBV27 and TRBJ2-7, with D possibly being TRBD2 (7 bases). The CDR3 loop spans 14 amino acids. Looked up from germline, CDR1 is MNHEY and CDR2 is SMNVEV (reference sequence). V was cut by 2 bases and J by 6 bases, with 14 bases left in between. The CDR3 DNA is TGTGCCAGCAGTTTAAGGGGGAGGGGGTCCGAGCAGTACTTC. It codes for CASSLRGRGSEQYF.

In this sample, this clonotype turned up a few times. The CDR3 is CSARVGEGNYGYTF. CDR3 sequence (DNA): TGCAGTGCTAGAGTCGGGGAGGGCAACTATGGCTACACCTTC. V usage is TRBV20-1 and J usage is TRBJ1-2, with D uncertain. From germline, CDR1 is DFQATT and CDR2 SNEGSKA (reference sequence). There are 14 residues in the CDR3. V lost 1 base to trimming and J lost 2 bases, with 11 bases between them.

Here the CDR3 reads CASSQLATTGELFF. CDR3 bases: TGTGCCAGCAGCCAACTAGCGACCACCGGGGAGCTGTTTTTT. The chain recombines TRBV6-2 or TRBV6-3 with TRBJ2-2; 7 bases fit TRBD2. There are 14 residues in the CDR3. The V gene's germline CDR1 is MNHEY and CDR2 SVGEGT. Trimming cost V 6 bases and J 4 bases; bases outside gene matches: 5.

This clonotype was recorded many times. The CDR3 spells CASSFEANTEAFF. The CDR3 coding sequence is TGTGCCAGCAGTTTTGAGGCGAACACTGAAGCTTTCTTT. The chain recombines TRBV12-3 or TRBV12-4 with TRBJ1-1; D uncertain. The CDR3 has 13 residues. Trimming removed 3 bases at V and 1 base at J, with 6 bases between.

This clonotype was counted many times. The junction departs from the called germline gene at one end, perhaps through a read error. This chain connects TRBV10-3 to TRBJ1-1; D is undetermined. Germline V gene sequence: CDR1 ENHRY, CDR2 SYGVKD. The CDR3 contains 14 residues. The CDR3, as DNA: TGTGCCACCAGTGAGTCGAAGGGATACACTGAAGCTTTCTTT. Translation gives CATSESKGYTEAFF.

This clonotype was counted ten times or more. This sequence joins TRBV11-2 and TRBJ1-1; D is ambiguous. The germline CDR1 and CDR2 sequences are SGHAT and FQNNGV. This CDR3 contains 14 residues. Deletions cut 6 bases from V and 0 bases from J, with 11 bases between. CDR3 protein: CASSPDIMNTEAFF. The CDR3 DNA follows: TGTGCCAGCAGTCCAGATATCATGAACACTGAAGCTTTCTTT.

This clonotype was found a few times. V gene TRBV7-8 combines with J gene TRBJ2-5, with 11 nucleotides matching TRBD2. CDR1 and CDR2 from the germline V gene are SGHVS and FQNEAQ. With V trimmed by 6 bases and J by 4 bases, 10 bases remained unmatched. The CDR3 is 16 amino acids. The CDR3 spells CASSLSFGLAGETQYF. The CDR3 DNA follows: TGTGCCAGCAGTTTGAGCTTCGGACTAGCGGGAGAGACCCAGTACTTC. The full variable domain, in which reference TRBV7-8 and TRBJ2-5 provide the parts outside the CDR3, is GAGVSQSPRYKVAKRGQDVALRCDPISGHVSLFWYQQALGQGPEFLTYFQNEAQLDKSGLPSDRFFAERPEGSVSTLKIQRTQQEDSAVYLCASSLSFGLAGETQYFGPGTRLLVL.

In this sample, this clonotype turned up many times. The chain links TRBV3-1 to TRBJ2-2; unclear D gene. Germline lookup yields CDR1 LGHDT and CDR2 YNNKEL (reference sequence). This CDR3 contains 12 residues. V was trimmed by 3 bases and J by 9 bases, leaving 8 bases between them. The CDR3 bases are TGTGCCAGCAGCCAGGTGGCACGGGAGCTGTTTTTT. Protein: CASSQVARELFF.